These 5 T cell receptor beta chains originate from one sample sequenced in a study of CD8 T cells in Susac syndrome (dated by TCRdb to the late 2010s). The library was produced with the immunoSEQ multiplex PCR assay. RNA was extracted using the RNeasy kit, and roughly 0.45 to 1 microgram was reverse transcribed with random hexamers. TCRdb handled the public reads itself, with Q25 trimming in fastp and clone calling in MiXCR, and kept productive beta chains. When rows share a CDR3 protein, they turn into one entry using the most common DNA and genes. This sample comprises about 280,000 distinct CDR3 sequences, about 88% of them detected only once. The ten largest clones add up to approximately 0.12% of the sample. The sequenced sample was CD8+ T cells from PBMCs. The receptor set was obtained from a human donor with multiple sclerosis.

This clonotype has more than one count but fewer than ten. The CDR3 is CASSLEAGGQETQYF. CDR3 in DNA: TGTGCCAGCAGCTTAGAGGCCGGAGGCCAAGAGACCCAGTACTTC. The chain couples TRBV11-2 to TRBJ2-5; weak D call: TRBD2 (5 bases). This CDR3 spans 15 amino acids. With 0 bases removed from V and 1 base from J, the gap between germline ends came to 9 bases. Germline lookup yields CDR1 SGHAT and CDR2 FQNNGV.

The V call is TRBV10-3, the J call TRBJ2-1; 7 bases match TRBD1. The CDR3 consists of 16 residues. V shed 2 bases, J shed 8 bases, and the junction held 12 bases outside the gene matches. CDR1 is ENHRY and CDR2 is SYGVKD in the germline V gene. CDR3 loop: CAISEGPGSGGDEQFF. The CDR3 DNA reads TGTGCCATCAGTGAGGGTCCCGGGTCAGGGGGAGATGAGCAGTTCTTC.

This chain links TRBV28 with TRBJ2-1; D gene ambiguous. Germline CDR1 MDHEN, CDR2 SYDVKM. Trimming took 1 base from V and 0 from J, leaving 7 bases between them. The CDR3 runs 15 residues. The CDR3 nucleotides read TGTGCCAGCAGTTTATTGGCAAGCTCCTACAATGAGCAGTTCTTC. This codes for CASSLLASSYNEQFF. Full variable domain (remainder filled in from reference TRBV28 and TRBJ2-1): DVKVTQSSRYLVKRTGEKVFLECVQDMDHENMFWYRQDPGLGLRLIYFSYDVKMKEKGDIPEGYSVSREKKERFSLILESASTNQTSMYLCASSLLASSYNEQFFGPGTRLTVL.

The CDR3: CATSRALGGELFF. For the CDR3, the DNA is TGTGCCACCAGCAGAGCCCTCGGCGGGGAGCTGTTTTTT. This chain connects TRBV15 to TRBJ2-2; D ambiguous. The CDR3 runs 13 residues. Deletions cut 1 base from V and 7 bases from J, with 7 bases between. Germline V lookup: CDR1 LNHNV, CDR2 YYDKDF (reference sequence).

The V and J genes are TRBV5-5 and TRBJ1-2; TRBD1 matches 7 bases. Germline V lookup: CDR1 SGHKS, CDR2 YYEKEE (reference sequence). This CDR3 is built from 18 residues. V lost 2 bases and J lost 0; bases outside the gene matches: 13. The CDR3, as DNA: TGTGCCAGCAGCTTTCCAGGGGGAGAAGCTTTTTCTAACTATGGCTACACCTTC. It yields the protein CASSFPGGEAFSNYGYTF.